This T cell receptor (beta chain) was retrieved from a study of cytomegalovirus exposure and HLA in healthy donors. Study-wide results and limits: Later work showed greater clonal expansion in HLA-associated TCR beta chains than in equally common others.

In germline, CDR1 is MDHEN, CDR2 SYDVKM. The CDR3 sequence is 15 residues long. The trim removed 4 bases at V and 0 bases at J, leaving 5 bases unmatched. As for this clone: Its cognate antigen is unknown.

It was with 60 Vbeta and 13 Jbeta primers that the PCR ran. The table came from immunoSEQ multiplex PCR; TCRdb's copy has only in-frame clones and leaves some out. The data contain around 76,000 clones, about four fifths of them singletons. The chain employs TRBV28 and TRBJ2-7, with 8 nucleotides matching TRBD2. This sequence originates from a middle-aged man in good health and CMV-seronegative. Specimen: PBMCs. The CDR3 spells CASSSASGLSYEQYF. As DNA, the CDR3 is TGTGCCAGCAGTTCCGCTAGCGGGCTCTCCTACGAGCAGTACTTC.